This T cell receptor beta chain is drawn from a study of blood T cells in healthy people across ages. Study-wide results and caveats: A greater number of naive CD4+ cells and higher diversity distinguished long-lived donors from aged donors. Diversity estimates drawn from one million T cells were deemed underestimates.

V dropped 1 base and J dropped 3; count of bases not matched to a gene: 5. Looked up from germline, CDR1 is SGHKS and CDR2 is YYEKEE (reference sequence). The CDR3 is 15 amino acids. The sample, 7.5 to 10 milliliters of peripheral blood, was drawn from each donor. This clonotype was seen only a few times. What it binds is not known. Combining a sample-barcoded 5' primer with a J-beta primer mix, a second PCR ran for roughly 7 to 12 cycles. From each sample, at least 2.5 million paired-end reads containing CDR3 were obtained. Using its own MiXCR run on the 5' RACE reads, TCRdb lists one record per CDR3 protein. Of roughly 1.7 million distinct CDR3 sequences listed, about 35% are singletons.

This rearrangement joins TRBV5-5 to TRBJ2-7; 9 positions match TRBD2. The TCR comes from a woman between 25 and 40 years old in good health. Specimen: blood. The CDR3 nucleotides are TGTGCCAGCAGCTTGATGGCTAGCGGGAACTACGAGCAGTACTTC. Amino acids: CASSLMASGNYEQYF.